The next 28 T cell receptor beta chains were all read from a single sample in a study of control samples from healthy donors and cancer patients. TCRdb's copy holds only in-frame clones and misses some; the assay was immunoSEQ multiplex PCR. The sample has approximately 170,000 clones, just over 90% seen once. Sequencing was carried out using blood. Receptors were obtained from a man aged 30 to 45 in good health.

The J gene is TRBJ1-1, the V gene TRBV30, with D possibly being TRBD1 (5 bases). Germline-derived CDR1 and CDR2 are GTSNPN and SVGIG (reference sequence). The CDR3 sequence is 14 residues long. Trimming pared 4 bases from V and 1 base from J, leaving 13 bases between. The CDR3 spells CAWKQDSRNTEAFF. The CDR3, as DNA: TGTGCCTGGAAACAGGATTCGAGGAACACTGAAGCTTTCTTT.

The CDR3 bases are TGTGCCAGCAGTTATGGCGGAATTGACACCGGGGAGCTGTTTTTT. It translates to CASSYGGIDTGELFF. V and J are TRBV6-2 or TRBV6-3 and TRBJ2-2; no clear D gene. Trimming pared 3 bases from V and 3 bases from J, leaving 11 bases between. In germline, CDR1 is MNHEY, CDR2 SVGEGT. This CDR3 spans 15 amino acids.

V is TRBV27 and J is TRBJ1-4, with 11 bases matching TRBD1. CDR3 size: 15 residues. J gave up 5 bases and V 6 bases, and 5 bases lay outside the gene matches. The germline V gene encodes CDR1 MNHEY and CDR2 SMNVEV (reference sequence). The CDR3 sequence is CASSPRDRGNEKLFF. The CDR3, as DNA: TGTGCCAGCAGCCCCCGGGACAGGGGGAATGAAAAACTGTTTTTT.

CDR3 bases: TGTGCCAGCAGTGAAGTCACAGGGGCCTACCCCCAGTACTTC. This translates into CASSEVTGAYPQYF. V is TRBV2 and J is TRBJ2-7; 7 bases match TRBD1. J was trimmed by 10 bases and V by 1 base; bases with no gene match: 10. The CDR3 runs to 14 residues. In germline, CDR1 is SNHLY, CDR2 FYNNEI.

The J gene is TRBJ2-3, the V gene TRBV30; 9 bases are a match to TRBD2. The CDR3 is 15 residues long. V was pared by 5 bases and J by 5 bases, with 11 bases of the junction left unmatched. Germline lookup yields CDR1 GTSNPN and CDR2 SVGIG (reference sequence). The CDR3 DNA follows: TGTGCCTGGTTGTGGCGGGAGGGATTAAGAGATACGCAGTATTTT. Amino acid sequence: CAWLWREGLRDTQYF.

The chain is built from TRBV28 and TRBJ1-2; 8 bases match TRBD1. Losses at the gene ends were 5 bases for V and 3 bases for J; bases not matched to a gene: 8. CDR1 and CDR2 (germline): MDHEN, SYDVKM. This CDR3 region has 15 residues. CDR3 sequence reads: CASSKMQGAHYGYTF. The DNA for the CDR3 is TGTGCCAGCAGTAAAATGCAGGGGGCTCACTATGGCTACACCTTC.

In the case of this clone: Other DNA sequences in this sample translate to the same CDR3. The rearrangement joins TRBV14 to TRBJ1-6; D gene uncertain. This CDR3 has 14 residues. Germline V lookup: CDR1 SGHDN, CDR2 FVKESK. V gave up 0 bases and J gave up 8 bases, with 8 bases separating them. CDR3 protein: CASSQDQRYSPLHF. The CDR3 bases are TGTGCCAGCAGCCAAGATCAGAGGTATTCACCCCTCCACTTT. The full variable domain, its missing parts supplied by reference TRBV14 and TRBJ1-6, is EAGVTQFPSHSVIEKGQTVTLRCDPISGHDNLYWYRRVMGKEIKFLLHFVKESKQDESGMPNNRFLAERTGGTYSTLKVQPAELEDSGVYFCASSQDQRYSPLHFGNGTRLTVT.

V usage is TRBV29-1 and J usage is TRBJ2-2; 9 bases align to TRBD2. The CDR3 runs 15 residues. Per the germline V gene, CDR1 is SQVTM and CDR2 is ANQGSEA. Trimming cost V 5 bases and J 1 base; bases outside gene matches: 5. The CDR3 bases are TGCAGCGTTATAGCTAGCGGGGAGAACACCGGGGAGCTGTTTTTT. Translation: CSVIASGENTGELFF.

The CDR3 here is CASSNTGGTYNEQFF. The DNA of the CDR3 is TGTGCCAGCAGCAACACGGGGGGTACCTACAATGAGCAGTTCTTC. The chain recombines TRBV6-5 with TRBJ2-1; 7 bases are shared with TRBD2. The germline gives CDR1 MNHEY, CDR2 SVGAGI. The trim removed 6 bases at V and 2 bases at J, leaving 7 bases unmatched. The CDR3 length is 15 residues.

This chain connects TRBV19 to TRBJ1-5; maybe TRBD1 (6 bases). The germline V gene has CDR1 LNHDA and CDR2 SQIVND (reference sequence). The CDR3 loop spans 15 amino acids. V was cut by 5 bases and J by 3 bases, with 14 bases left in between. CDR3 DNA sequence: TGTGCCAGTAGTTCTGATCAGGGGTTCAATCAGCCCCAGCATTTT. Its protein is CASSSDQGFNQPQHF.

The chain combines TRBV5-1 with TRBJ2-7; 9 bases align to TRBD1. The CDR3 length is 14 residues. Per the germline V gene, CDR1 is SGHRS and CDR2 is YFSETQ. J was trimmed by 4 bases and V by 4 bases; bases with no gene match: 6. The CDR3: CASSLQGARYEQYF. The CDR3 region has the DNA TGCGCCAGCAGCCTACAGGGGGCGCGATACGAGCAGTACTTC.

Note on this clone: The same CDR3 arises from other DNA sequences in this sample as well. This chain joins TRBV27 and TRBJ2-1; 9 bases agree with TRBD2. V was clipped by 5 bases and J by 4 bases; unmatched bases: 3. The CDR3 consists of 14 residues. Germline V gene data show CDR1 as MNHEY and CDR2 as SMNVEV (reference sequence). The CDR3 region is CASSLAGSYNEQFF. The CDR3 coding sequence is TGTGCCAGCAGTCTAGCGGGGTCGTACAATGAGCAGTTCTTC.

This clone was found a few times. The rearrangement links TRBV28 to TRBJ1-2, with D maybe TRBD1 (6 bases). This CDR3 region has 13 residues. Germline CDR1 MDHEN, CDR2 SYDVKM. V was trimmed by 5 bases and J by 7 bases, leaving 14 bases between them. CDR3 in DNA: TGTGCCAGCAGTCAGACAGGTAGAAGTGGCTACACCTTC. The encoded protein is CASSQTGRSGYTF.

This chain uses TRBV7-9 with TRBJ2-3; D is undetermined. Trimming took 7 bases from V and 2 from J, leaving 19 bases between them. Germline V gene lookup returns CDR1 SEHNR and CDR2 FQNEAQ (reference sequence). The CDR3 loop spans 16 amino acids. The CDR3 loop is CASIPAAPGPTDTQYF. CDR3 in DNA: TGTGCCAGCATCCCCGCTGCCCCGGGTCCCACAGATACGCAGTATTTT.

The CDR3 protein is CASSPMGPRTEAFF. The CDR3 DNA is TGTGCCAGCTCACCAATGGGCCCTAGGACTGAAGCTTTCTTT. This chain connects TRBV18 to TRBJ1-1, with D unclear. Germline assignment: CDR1 KGHSH and CDR2 LQKENI. The CDR3 spans 14 residues. Trimming stripped 2 bases from V and 5 bases from J, with 12 bases between.

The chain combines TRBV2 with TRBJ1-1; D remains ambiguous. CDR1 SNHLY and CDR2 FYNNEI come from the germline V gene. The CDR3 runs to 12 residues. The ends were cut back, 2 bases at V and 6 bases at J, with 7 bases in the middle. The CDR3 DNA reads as TGTGCCAGCAGTGAACAGTATCCTGAAGCTTTCTTT. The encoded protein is CASSEQYPEAFF.

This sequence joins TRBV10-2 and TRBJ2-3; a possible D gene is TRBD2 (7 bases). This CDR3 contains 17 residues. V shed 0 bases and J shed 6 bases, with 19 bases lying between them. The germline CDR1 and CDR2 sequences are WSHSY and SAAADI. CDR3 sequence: CASSESIWGGRLDTQYF. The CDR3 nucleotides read TGCGCCAGCAGTGAGTCGATATGGGGGGGCCGATTGGATACGCAGTATTTT.

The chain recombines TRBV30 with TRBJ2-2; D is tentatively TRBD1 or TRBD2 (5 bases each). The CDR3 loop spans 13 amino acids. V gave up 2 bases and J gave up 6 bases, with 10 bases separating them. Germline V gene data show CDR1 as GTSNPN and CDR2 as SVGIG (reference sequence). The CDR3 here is CAWSKMGAGELFF. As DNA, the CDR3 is TGTGCCTGGAGTAAGATGGGGGCCGGGGAGCTGTTTTTT.

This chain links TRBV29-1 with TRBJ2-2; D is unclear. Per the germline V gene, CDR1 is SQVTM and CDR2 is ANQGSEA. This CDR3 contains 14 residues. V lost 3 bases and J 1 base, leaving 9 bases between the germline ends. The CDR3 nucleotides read TGCAGCGTTGATGGGCCGGGGAACACCGGGGAGCTGTTTTTT. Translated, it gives CSVDGPGNTGELFF.

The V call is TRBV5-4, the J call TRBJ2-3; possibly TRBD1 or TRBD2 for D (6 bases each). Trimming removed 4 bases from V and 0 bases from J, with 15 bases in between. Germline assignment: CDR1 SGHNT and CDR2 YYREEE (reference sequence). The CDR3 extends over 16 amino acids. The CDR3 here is CASSLPSGASTDTQYF. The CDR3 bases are TGTGCCAGCAGCCTCCCGTCGGGGGCTAGCACAGATACGCAGTATTTT. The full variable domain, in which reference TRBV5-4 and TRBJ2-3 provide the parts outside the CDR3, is ETGVTQSPTHLIKTRGQQVTLRCSSQSGHNTVSWYQQALGQGPQFIFQYYREEENGRGNFPPRFSGLQFPNYSSELNVNALELDDSALYLCASSLPSGASTDTQYFGPGTRLTVL.

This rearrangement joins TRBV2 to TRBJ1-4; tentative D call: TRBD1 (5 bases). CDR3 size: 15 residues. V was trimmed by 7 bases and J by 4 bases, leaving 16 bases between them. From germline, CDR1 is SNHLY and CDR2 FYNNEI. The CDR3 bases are TGTGCCAGCACCGAAAGGACAAGCCATAATGAAAAACTGTTTTTT. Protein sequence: CASTERTSHNEKLFF.

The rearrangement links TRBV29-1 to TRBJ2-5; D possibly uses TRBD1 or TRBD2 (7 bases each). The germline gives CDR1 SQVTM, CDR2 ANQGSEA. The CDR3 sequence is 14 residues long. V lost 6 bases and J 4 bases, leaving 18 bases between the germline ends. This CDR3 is CSVGEGAEGETQYF. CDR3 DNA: TGCAGCGTCGGGGAGGGGGCGGAGGGAGAGACCCAGTACTTC.

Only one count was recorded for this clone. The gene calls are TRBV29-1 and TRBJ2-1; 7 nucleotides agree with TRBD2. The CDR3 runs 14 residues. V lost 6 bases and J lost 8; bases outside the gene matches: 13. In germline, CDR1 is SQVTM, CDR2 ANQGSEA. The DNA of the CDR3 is TGCAGCGTCGGGTCTGGCGGGAGTGTAGATGAGCAGTTCTTC. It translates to CSVGSGGSVDEQFF.

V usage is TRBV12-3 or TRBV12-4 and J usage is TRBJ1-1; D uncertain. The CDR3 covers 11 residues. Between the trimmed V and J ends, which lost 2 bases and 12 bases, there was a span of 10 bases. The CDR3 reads CASSLRGQTFF. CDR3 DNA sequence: TGTGCCAGCAGTTTACGCGGGCAAACTTTCTTT.

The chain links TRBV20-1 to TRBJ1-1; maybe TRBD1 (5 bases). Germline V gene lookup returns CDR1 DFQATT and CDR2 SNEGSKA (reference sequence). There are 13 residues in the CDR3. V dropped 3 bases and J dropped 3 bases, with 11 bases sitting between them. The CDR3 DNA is TGCAGTGCTAGTGGTTGGGGCTACACTGAAGCTTTCTTT. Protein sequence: CSASGWGYTEAFF.

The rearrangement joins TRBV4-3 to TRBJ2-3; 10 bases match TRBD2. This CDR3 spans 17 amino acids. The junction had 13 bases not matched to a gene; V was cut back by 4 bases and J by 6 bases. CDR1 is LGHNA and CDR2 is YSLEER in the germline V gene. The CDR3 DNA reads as TGCGCCAGCAGCCCCACGAGGAGCGGGGGGGTCTCGGATACGCAGTATTTT. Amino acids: CASSPTRSGGVSDTQYF.

The CDR3 DNA is TGTGCCAGCAGCTTAGGGACTAGCGGGCGCTTCTCCTACAATGAGCAGTTCTTC. Translation gives CASSLGTSGRFSYNEQFF. The gene calls are TRBV11-2 and TRBJ2-1; 11 bases map to TRBD2. The CDR3 has 18 amino acids. Trimming at V came to 1 base and at J to 0 bases, leaving 5 bases not matched to a gene. Germline assignment: CDR1 SGHAT and CDR2 FQNNGV.

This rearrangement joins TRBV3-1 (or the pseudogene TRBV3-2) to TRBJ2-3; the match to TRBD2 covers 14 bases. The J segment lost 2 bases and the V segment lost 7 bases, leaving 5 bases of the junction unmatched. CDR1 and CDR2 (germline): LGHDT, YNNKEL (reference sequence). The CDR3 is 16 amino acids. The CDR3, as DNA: TGTGCCAGCACCGGGGGACTAGCGGGGGACACAGATACGCAGTATTTT. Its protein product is CASTGGLAGDTDTQYF.